The T cell receptor beta chain under discussion was sequenced for a study of cytotoxic CD8 clonotypes in ibrutinib-treated CLL. Assay used: immunoSEQ multiplex PCR; TCRdb lists only in-frame clones, some missing. This table has 160,000 or so clones, 70% to 90% appearing once. CDR1 and CDR2 (germline): GTSNPN, SVGIG (reference sequence). V was shortened by 1 base and J by 5 bases, with 9 bases between the two germline ends. The CDR3 totals 12 residues. This receptor was taken from a human donor with chronic lymphocytic leukemia. The V gene is TRBV30, the J gene TRBJ2-7; D remains unclear. The input for sequencing was PBMCs, taken at disease progression, from a patient treated with ibrutinib. The CDR3 DNA sequence: TGTGCCTGGAGTGGGGGTCCCAACGAGCAGTACTTC. This encodes CAWSGGPNEQYF.